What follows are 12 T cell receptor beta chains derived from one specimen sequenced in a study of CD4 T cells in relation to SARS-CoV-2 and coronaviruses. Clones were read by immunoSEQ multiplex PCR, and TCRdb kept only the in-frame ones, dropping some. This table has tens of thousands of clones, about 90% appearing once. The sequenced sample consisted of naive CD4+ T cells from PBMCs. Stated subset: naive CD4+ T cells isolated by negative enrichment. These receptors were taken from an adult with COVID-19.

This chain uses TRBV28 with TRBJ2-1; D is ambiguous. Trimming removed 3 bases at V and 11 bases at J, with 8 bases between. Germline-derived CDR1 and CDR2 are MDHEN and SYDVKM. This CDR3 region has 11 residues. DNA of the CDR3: TGTGCCAGCAGTTTGAAATGGAAGCAGTTCTTC. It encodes CASSLKWKQFF.

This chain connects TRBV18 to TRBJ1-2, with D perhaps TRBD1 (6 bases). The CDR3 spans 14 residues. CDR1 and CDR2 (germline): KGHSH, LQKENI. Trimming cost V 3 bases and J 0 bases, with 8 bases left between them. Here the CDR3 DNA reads TGTGCCAGCTCACCCCGACAGGCTAACTATGGCTACACCTTC. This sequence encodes CASSPRQANYGYTF.

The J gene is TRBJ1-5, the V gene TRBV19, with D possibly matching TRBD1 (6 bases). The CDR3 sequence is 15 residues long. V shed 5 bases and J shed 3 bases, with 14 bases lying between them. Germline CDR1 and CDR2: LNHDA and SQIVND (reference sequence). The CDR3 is CASSPERGPNQPQHF. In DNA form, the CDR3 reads TGTGCCAGTAGTCCCGAGCGGGGGCCCAATCAGCCCCAGCATTTT.

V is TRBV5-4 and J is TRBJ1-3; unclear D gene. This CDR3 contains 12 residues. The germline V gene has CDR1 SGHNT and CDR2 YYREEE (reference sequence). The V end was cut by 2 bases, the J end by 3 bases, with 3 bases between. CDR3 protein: CASSLFGNTIYF. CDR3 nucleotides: TGTGCCAGCAGCTTATTTGGAAACACCATATATTTT.

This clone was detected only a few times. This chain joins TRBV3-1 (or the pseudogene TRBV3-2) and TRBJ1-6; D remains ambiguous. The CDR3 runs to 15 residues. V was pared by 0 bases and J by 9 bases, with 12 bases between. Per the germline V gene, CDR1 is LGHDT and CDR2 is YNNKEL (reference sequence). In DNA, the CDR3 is TGTGCCAGCAGCCAAGAATTGGGTACGAGTTCACCCCTCCACTTT. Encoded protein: CASSQELGTSSPLHF.

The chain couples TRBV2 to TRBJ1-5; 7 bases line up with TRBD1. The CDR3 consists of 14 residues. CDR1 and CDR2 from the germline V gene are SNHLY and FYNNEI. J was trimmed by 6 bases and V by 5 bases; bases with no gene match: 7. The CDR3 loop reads CASSPRQGGQPQHF. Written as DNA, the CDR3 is TGTGCCAGCAGTCCAAGACAGGGTGGTCAGCCCCAGCATTTT.

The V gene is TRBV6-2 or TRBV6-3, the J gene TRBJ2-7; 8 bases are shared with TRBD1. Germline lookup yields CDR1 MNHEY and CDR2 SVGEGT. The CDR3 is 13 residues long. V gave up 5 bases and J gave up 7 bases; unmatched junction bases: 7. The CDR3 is CASSRGQGEEQYF. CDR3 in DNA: TGTGCCAGCAGTAGAGGACAGGGCGAAGAGCAGTACTTC.

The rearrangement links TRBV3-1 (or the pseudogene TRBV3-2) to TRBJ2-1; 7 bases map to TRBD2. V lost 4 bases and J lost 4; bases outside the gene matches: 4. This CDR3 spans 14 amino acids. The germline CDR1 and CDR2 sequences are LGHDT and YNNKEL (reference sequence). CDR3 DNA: TGTGCCAGCAGCCCTAGCGGATATTACAATGAGCAGTTCTTC. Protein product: CASSPSGYYNEQFF.

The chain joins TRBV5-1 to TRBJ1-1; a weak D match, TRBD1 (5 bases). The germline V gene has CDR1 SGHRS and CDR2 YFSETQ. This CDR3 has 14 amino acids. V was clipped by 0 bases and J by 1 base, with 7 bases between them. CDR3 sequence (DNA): TGCGCCAGCAGCTTGGGGACAACGAACACTGAAGCTTTCTTT. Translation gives CASSLGTTNTEAFF.

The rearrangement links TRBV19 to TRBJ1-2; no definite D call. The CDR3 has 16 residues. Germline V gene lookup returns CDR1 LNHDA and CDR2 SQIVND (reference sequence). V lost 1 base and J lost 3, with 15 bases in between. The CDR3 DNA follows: TGTGCCAGTAGTATAGCTGGCCCGGGCGGAGACTATGGCTACACCTTC. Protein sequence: CASSIAGPGGDYGYTF.

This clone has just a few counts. For the CDR3, the DNA is TGCAGTGCTGGAGGGACTAGCCTGTTCTTC. This gives the protein CSAGGTSLFF. The gene calls are TRBV20-1 and TRBJ2-1, with TRBD2 matching over 9 bases. Germline V CDR1 and CDR2: DFQATT, SNEGSKA (reference sequence). Unmatched junction bases numbered 5, after V lost 5 bases and J lost 15 bases. CDR3 length: 10 amino acids.

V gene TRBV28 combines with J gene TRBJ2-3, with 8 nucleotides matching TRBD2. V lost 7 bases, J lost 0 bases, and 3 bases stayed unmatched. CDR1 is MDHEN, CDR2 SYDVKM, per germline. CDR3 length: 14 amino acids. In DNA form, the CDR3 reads TGTGCCAGCACGGCTAGCGGGAGCACAGATACGCAGTATTTT. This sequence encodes CASTASGSTDTQYF.